A single sample is the source of the 15 T cell receptor beta chains below, sequenced in a study of cytomegalovirus exposure and HLA in healthy donors. 60 Vbeta and 13 Jbeta primers were used in PCR. TCRdb keeps only in-frame clones here, not all; method: immunoSEQ multiplex PCR. The sample includes some 170,000 clones, 60% to 80% seen only once; the top ten take about 4.3%. The sample comprised PBMCs. Receptors were obtained from a young man in good health and CMV-seropositive.

The V and J genes are TRBV6-5 and TRBJ1-4; the match to TRBD1 covers 8 bases. There are 16 residues in the CDR3. Germline lookup yields CDR1 MNHEY and CDR2 SVGAGI. After removal of 4 bases from V and 3 bases from J, the junction contained 7 bases not matched to a gene. In nucleotides, the CDR3 is TGTGCCAGCAGTTGGGACAGGACCGGCGCTAATGAAAAACTGTTTTTT. Its translation: CASSWDRTGANEKLFF.

This clone has only a few counts. The chain uses TRBV10-1 and TRBJ2-7; tentatively, D is TRBD1 or TRBD2 (5 bases each). V was pared by 11 bases and J by 0 bases, with 26 bases between. The CDR3 sequence is 17 residues long. CDR1 is WNHNN, CDR2 SYGVQD, per germline (reference sequence). The CDR3 DNA follows: TGCGCCGCGATGGGCGTAGCCACCCCTGGGGGCTCCTACGAGCAGTACGTC. Amino acids: CAAMGVATPGGSYEQYV.

Many counts were recorded for this clone. The chain combines TRBV15 with TRBJ1-4; D is unclear. V lost 0 bases and J 8 bases, leaving 4 bases between the germline ends. The CDR3 covers 12 residues. Germline V gene sequence: CDR1 LNHNV, CDR2 YYDKDF (reference sequence). The CDR3 sequence is CATSRDVEKLFF. CDR3 nucleotides: TGTGCCACCAGCAGAGATGTAGAAAAACTGTTTTTT.

J is TRBJ1-3 and V is TRBV5-4, with D possibly TRBD1 on 6 matching bases. The V end lost 2 bases, the J end lost 3 bases, and 24 bases lay between the germline ends. The CDR3 is 19 residues long. Looked up from germline, CDR1 is SGHNT and CDR2 is YYREEE (reference sequence). The CDR3 loop reads CASSFSGGGHRVLGNTIYF. As DNA, the CDR3 is TGTGCCAGCAGCTTCTCGGGGGGGGGCCACCGCGTCCTTGGAAACACCATATATTTT.

The CDR3 DNA reads as TGTGCCTGGAGTGGGGCATCCCAACATTCACCCCTCCACTTT. Translated, it gives CAWSGASQHSPLHF. The chain employs TRBV30 and TRBJ1-6; D remains ambiguous. The CDR3 is 14 amino acids. Deletions cut 1 base from V and 8 bases from J, with 12 bases between. CDR1 and CDR2 from the germline V gene are GTSNPN and SVGIG (reference sequence).

The V gene is TRBV5-1, the J gene TRBJ2-3; 10 nucleotides align to TRBD2. V was pared by 4 bases and J by 5 bases, with 7 bases of the junction left unmatched. CDR1 SGHRS and CDR2 YFSETQ come from the germline V gene. This CDR3 is 15 amino acids long. The CDR3 DNA follows: TGCGCCAGCAGCGCCAGCGGGAGGGCCGTAGATACGCAGTATTTT. It translates to CASSASGRAVDTQYF.

This chain joins TRBV19 and TRBJ1-6; the D gene is possibly TRBD1 (5 bases). Germline lookup yields CDR1 LNHDA and CDR2 SQIVND (reference sequence). Trimming cost V 9 bases and J 0 bases, with 21 bases left between them. This CDR3 is built from 18 residues. CDR3 sequence: CARTETEHFSSYNSPLHF. The DNA for the CDR3 is TGTGCCAGAACCGAGACAGAGCACTTTAGCTCCTATAATTCACCCCTCCACTTT.

The chain has TRBV19 and TRBJ2-1; D is undetermined. The CDR3 consists of 14 residues. Germline V lookup: CDR1 LNHDA, CDR2 SQIVND (reference sequence). Trimming took 4 bases from V and 6 from J, leaving 13 bases between them. Here the CDR3 reads CASSKARNSNEQFF. In DNA, the CDR3 is TGTGCCAGTAGTAAAGCGCGGAATAGCAATGAGCAGTTCTTC. Together with reference TRBV19 and TRBJ2-1, the CDR3 gives the full variable domain: DGGITQSPKYLFRKEGQNVTLSCEQNLNHDAMYWYRQDPGQGLRLIYYSQIVNDFQKGDIAEGYSVSREKKESFPLTVTSAQKNPTAFYLCASSKARNSNEQFFGPGTRLTVL.

This clone was recorded a few times. The chain employs TRBV19 and TRBJ1-2; 7 positions agree with TRBD1. The CDR3 sequence is 14 residues long. Germline CDR1 reads LNHDA; CDR2 reads SQIVND (reference sequence). Trimming cost V 7 bases and J 4 bases; bases outside gene matches: 9. CDR3 sequence (DNA): TGTGCCAGTACCTTTACGGGGACAGTCTATGGCTACACCTTC. It encodes CASTFTGTVYGYTF.

This clone was picked up a small number of times. The V call is TRBV28, the J call TRBJ2-3; 12 bases map to TRBD2. The germline gives CDR1 MDHEN, CDR2 SYDVKM. This CDR3 spans 17 amino acids. V shed 10 bases and J 2 bases; nucleotides not matched to a gene: 13. CDR3 residues: CATSVWTSGESTDTQYF. The CDR3 nucleotides read TGTGCCACCTCAGTTTGGACTAGCGGGGAATCCACAGATACGCAGTATTTT.

This chain links TRBV7-6 with TRBJ2-7; 8 positions match TRBD1. This CDR3 is 13 amino acids long. Looked up from germline, CDR1 is SGHVS and CDR2 is FNYEAQ. J lost 9 bases, V lost 0 bases, and 4 bases had no gene match. CDR3 protein: CASSLATGVMQYV. CDR3 nucleotide sequence: TGTGCCAGCAGCTTAGCGACAGGGGTCATGCAGTACGTC.

This clone was counted between two and nine times. The chain couples TRBV7-3 to TRBJ2-5, with 9 bases matching TRBD1. Germline-derived CDR1 and CDR2 are SGHTA and FQGTGA. The CDR3 loop spans 15 amino acids. With V trimmed by 2 bases and J by 2 bases, 3 bases remained unmatched. CDR3 in DNA: TGTGCCAGCAGCTTAGGGACAGGGAGACAAGAGACCCAGTACTTC. Translating gives CASSLGTGRQETQYF. Together with reference TRBV7-3 and TRBJ2-5, the CDR3 gives the full variable domain: GAGVSQTPSNKVTEKGKYVELRCDPISGHTALYWYRQSLGQGPEFLIYFQGTGAADDSGLPNDRFFAVRPEGSVSTLKIQRTERGDSAVYLCASSLGTGRQETQYFGPGTRLLVL.

V usage is TRBV5-4 and J usage is TRBJ1-3; 9 bases map to TRBD1. Germline trimming cut 5 bases from V and 4 bases from J; bases unmatched to any gene: 7. The CDR3 extends over 15 amino acids. Germline assignment: CDR1 SGHNT and CDR2 YYREEE (reference sequence). The CDR3 spells CASSSTGGMGNTIYF. The CDR3 DNA follows: TGTGCCAGCAGTTCCACAGGGGGCATGGGAAACACCATATATTTT.

The chain uses TRBV30 and TRBJ1-1; D ambiguous. V lost 2 bases to trimming and J lost 0 bases, with 16 bases between them. The CDR3 is 16 amino acids. CDR1 is GTSNPN, CDR2 SVGIG, per germline (reference sequence). The CDR3 region is CAWSTTQGKMNTEAFF. The CDR3, as DNA: TGTGCCTGGAGTACGACTCAAGGAAAAATGAACACTGAAGCTTTCTTT. Complete variable domain (other parts from reference TRBV30 and TRBJ1-1): SQTIHQWPATLVQPVGSPLSLECTVEGTSNPNLYWYRQAAGRGLQLLFYSVGIGQISSEVPQNLSASRPQDRQFILSSKKLLLSDSGFYLCAWSTTQGKMNTEAFFGQGTRLTVV.

This clone was counted between two and nine times. The CDR3 sequence: CASRREQETQYF. CDR3 sequence (DNA): TGCGCCAGCAGACGGGAACAAGAGACCCAGTACTTC. This chain links TRBV5-1 with TRBJ2-5, with a tentative D call TRBD2 (5 bases). The V end lost 5 bases, the J end lost 2 bases, and 7 bases lay between the germline ends. Germline CDR1 is SGHRS and CDR2 is YFSETQ. The CDR3 runs to 12 residues.